The 9 T cell receptor beta chains below were found in one sample sequenced in a study of T cells in Graves' hyperthyroidism and ophthalmopathy (dated by TCRdb to 2018 to 2020). Library preparation was by multiplex PCR. Sequenced using an Illumina HiSeq 2000. The TCR beta CDR3 regions were amplified from the RNA transcripts. A first-round RT-PCR of the TCR CDR3 used the HTBI primer set with the Qiagen OneStep RT-PCR kit. The raw public reads went through TCRdb reprocessing: fastp at Q25, MiXCR clone calling, in-frame beta chains kept. CDR3 protein duplicates are merged, each entry listing the most common genes and DNA. For this sample the table gives more than 150,000 distinct CDR3 sequences, of which approximately 15% were detected only once. Of the sample, roughly 30% is held by the ten largest clones. Sequenced input: blood. The receptors shown here come from a woman between 50 and 59 years old with Graves' hyperthyroidism.

This clonotype has at least ten counts. The rearrangement joins TRBV7-3 to TRBJ1-6; D is perhaps TRBD1 (5 bases). Germline assignment: CDR1 SGHTA and CDR2 FQGTGA. The CDR3 extends over 15 amino acids. The germline V and J ends were trimmed by 0 bases and 7 bases, with 10 bases remaining between them. The CDR3 bases are TGTGCCAGCAGCTTAACCGGGCAGGGAAATTCACCCCTCCACTTT. Translation gives CASSLTGQGNSPLHF.

The CDR3 DNA is TGTGCCAGCAATTCGGAGAGCTCTGGAAACACCATATATTTT. Translated: CASNSESSGNTIYF. V usage is TRBV6-2 or TRBV6-3 and J usage is TRBJ1-3; D gene unclear. The V gene lost 7 bases and the J gene lost 0 bases, with 10 bases spanning the gap. This CDR3 is 14 amino acids long. Germline assignment: CDR1 MNHEY and CDR2 SVGEGT.

This clonotype was counted many times. V usage is TRBV19 and J usage is TRBJ1-2, with D possibly matching TRBD1 (5 bases). Germline V gene sequence: CDR1 LNHDA, CDR2 SQIVND (reference sequence). V was pared by 0 bases and J by 4 bases, with 15 bases between. The CDR3 loop spans 16 amino acids. DNA for the CDR3: TGTGCCAGTAGTATAGATGGAGGGGAGGGCGGCTATGGCTACACCTTC. Its translation is CASSIDGGEGGYGYTF. Filled out from reference TRBV19 and TRBJ1-2, the complete variable domain reads DGGITQSPKYLFRKEGQNVTLSCEQNLNHDAMYWYRQDPGQGLRLIYYSQIVNDFQKGDIAEGYSVSREKKESFPLTVTSAQKNPTAFYLCASSIDGGEGGYGYTFGSGTRLTVV.

V usage is TRBV28 and J usage is TRBJ2-1, with TRBD2 matching 8 bases. The CDR3 covers 13 residues. The V gene's germline CDR1 is MDHEN and CDR2 SYDVKM. V lost 10 bases to trimming and J lost 3 bases; unmatched junction nucleotides: 5. The CDR3 loop is CAIRTSYYNEQFF. As DNA, the CDR3 is TGTGCCATCAGGACTAGCTACTACAATGAGCAGTTCTTC.

This clonotype was counted many times. V usage is TRBV12-3 or TRBV12-4 and J usage is TRBJ1-2, with TRBD1 matching 10 bases. V lost 5 bases and J lost 4; bases outside the gene matches: 4. There are 14 residues in the CDR3. In nucleotides, the CDR3 is TGTGCCAGCAGTGACCGGACAGGGGGCTATGGCTACACCTTC. Its protein product is CASSDRTGGYGYTF.

The table lists this clonotype with many counts. This chain connects TRBV6-1 to TRBJ2-6; D is uncertain. This CDR3 has 14 amino acids. V was trimmed by 4 bases and J by 7 bases, leaving 11 bases between them. CDR1 MNHNS and CDR2 SASEGT come from the germline V gene. CDR3 bases: TGTGCCAGCAGTGCCTCGGCGGTAGCCAACGTCCTGACTTTC. Its translation: CASSASAVANVLTF.

The rearrangement joins TRBV27 to TRBJ1-5, with D possibly TRBD1 on 5 matching bases. CDR3 length: 12 residues. CDR1 is MNHEY and CDR2 is SMNVEV in the germline V gene (reference sequence). Trimming took off 3 bases at V and 6 bases at J, with 6 bases between the two ends. CDR3 bases: TGTGCCAGCAGTTTTAGGGGTCAGCCCCAGCATTTT. Protein sequence: CASSFRGQPQHF.

This clonotype was detected many times. V usage is TRBV2 and J usage is TRBJ1-2; no firm D call. CDR3 size: 11 residues. V lost 6 bases and J lost 5, with 7 bases in between. CDR1 is SNHLY, CDR2 FYNNEI, per germline. CDR3 region: CASSMSYGYTF. CDR3 in DNA: TGTGCCAGCAGCATGAGTTATGGCTACACCTTC.

The chain has TRBV28 and TRBJ1-1; D gene ambiguous. V lost 3 bases, J lost 0 bases, and 11 bases lay in between. The CDR3 is 15 amino acids. Germline V gives CDR1 MDHEN, CDR2 SYDVKM. CDR3 sequence reads: CASSFYTEMNTEAFF. The DNA for the CDR3 is TGTGCCAGCAGTTTTTACACCGAGATGAACACTGAAGCTTTCTTT.